The text below deals with one T cell receptor (beta chain). The CDR3 consists of 13 residues. The V gene lost 5 bases and the J gene lost 4 bases, with 11 bases spanning the gap. The data belong to a study of control samples from healthy donors and cancer patients. Only in-frame clones appear in the TCRdb table, and some are missing; sequencing was by immunoSEQ multiplex PCR. The sample yields fewer than 200,000 clones, 70% to 90% seen once. The V call is TRBV12-3 or TRBV12-4, the J call TRBJ1-2; D remains ambiguous. The origin of this receptor is a woman aged 25 to 45 in good health. The sequenced sample was blood. The CDR3 sequence: CASSPDGVYGYTF. The DNA of the CDR3 is TGTGCCAGCAGTCCGGACGGAGTCTATGGCTACACCTTC.